This is a list of T cell receptor beta chains from one sample in a study of control samples from healthy donors and cancer patients. TCRdb's table, derived via immunoSEQ multiplex PCR, lists solely in-frame clones and lacks some. This table has approximately 140,000 clones, 91% appearing once. The sample consisted of blood. All receptors come from a man aged 18-30 years in good health. The CDR3 runs from the conserved cysteine through the conserved F or W. D genes are given only for firm matches. Only part of the rows carry a size: once, few, many, or a class if the clone is expanded.

V,J,size,D,length,DNA,CDR3
TRBV7-9,TRBJ2-1,NA,TRBD2,18,TGTGCCAGCAGCGACATCGGGACTAGCCTTCCGACCTACAATGAGCAGTTCTTC,CASSDIGTSLPTYNEQFF
TRBV5-4,TRBJ2-2,NA,TRBD1,13,TGTGCCAGCAGCCGTGACAGGGACGGGGAGCTGTTTTTT,CASSRDRDGELFF
TRBV6-1,TRBJ2-7,NA,TRBD2,18,TGTGCCAGCAGTGAAGGAGGTCGAGGACTAGCGGGGTCTTACGAGCAGTACTTC,CASSEGGRGLAGSYEQYF
TRBV2,TRBJ1-5,NA,TRBD1,14,TGTGCCAGCAGCGATGACAGGGTCCGTCAGCCCCAGCATTTT,CASSDDRVRQPQHF
TRBV6-5,TRBJ2-5,NA,TRBD1,14,TGTGCCAGCAGGAAAAACAGGGGCCAAGAGACCCAGTACTTC,CASRKNRGQETQYF
TRBV15,TRBJ2-7,NA,TRBD2,16,TGTGCCACCAGCAGAGATTTGCAGGCGGGGGACTACGAGCAGTACTTC,CATSRDLQAGDYEQYF
TRBV6-1,TRBJ1-4,NA,NA,15,TGTGCCAGCAGTGAAGTAGGGTTACTTAATGAAAAACTGTTTTTT,CASSEVGLLNEKLFF
TRBV2,TRBJ2-5,once,TRBD2,17,TGTGCCAGCAGTGAACCAGGACTAGCGGGGGGGCTTGAGACCCAGTACTTC,CASSEPGLAGGLETQYF
TRBV7-9,TRBJ1-1,NA,NA,12,TGTGCCATCCCGCAGGGGAACACTGAAGCTTTCTTT,CAIPQGNTEAFF
TRBV7-2,TRBJ1-6,NA,NA,13,TGTGCCAGCAGCTTAGCGGAGGGTTCACCCCTCCACTTT,CASSLAEGSPLHF
TRBV6-2/TRBV6-3,TRBJ1-5,NA,TRBD1,14,TGTGCCAGCAGCCAACTGACAGGGGACCAGCCCCAGCATTTT,CASSQLTGDQPQHF
TRBV19,TRBJ2-1,NA,NA,12,TGTGCCAGTAACACAGGGATTGGTGAGCAGTTCTTC,CASNTGIGEQFF
TRBV5-4,TRBJ1-2,NA,NA,12,TGTGCCAGCAGCTTGGAAGTATTTGGCTACACCTTC,CASSLEVFGYTF
TRBV29-1,TRBJ1-2,NA,NA,12,TGCAGCGGACAGGAGCCCTACTATGGCTACACCTTC,CSGQEPYYGYTF
TRBV19,TRBJ1-5,NA,NA,15,TGTGCCAGTAGTGCCAGGGACCTTAGCAATCAGCCCCAGCATTTT,CASSARDLSNQPQHF
TRBV28,TRBJ2-1,NA,TRBD1,16,TGTGCCAGCAGTACGATGGGACAGCCCAAGGACAATGAGCAGTTCTTC,CASSTMGQPKDNEQFF
TRBV2,TRBJ1-4,NA,TRBD1,13,TGTGCCCTCGGGGACAGGGGGTACGAAAAACTGTTTTTT,CALGDRGYEKLFF
TRBV7-2,TRBJ2-2,NA,TRBD2,17,TGTGCCAGCAGCAAAGGGACTAGCGGGGGGCGGGGCGGGGAGCTGTTTTTT,CASSKGTSGGRGGELFF
TRBV11-2,TRBJ1-6,NA,NA,11,TGTGCCAGCAGCTTGGGGTCACCCCTCCACTTT,CASSLGSPLHF
TRBV28,TRBJ2-2,once,TRBD2,15,TGTGCCAGCAACTCAGCGGGGGGATTTCCCGGGGAGCTGTTTTTT,CASNSAGGFPGELFF
TRBV11-2,TRBJ2-2,NA,TRBD2,14,TGTGCCAGCAGCCTTAGCGGGGGGGCCGGGGAGCTGTTTTTT,CASSLSGGAGELFF
TRBV6-4,TRBJ2-1,NA,NA,13,TGTGCCAGCAGTGTTGACAGTGGGAATGAGCAGTTCTTC,CASSVDSGNEQFF